The TCR beta chain under discussion was sequenced for a study of shared clonotypes between healthy human individuals. Looking at the study overall: Three CD4 naive, three CD4 memory, two CD8 naive and one CD8 memory plate were used per donor.

The study separated CD4+ cells into CD45RA+ naive and CD45RA-negative memory subsets. A few counts support this clone. The antigen is undetermined. The same CDR3 also results from other DNA sequences found in this sample. Study observations and caveats: At large depth, rarefaction still showed sorted-subset sequencing to be incomplete. Collection of samples was limited to blood; tissue repertoires likely differ.

The table came from immunoSEQ multiplex PCR; TCRdb's copy has only in-frame clones and leaves some out. The sample contains roughly 2.5 million clones, more than 90% of which appear only once. Germline CDR1 is SGHRS and CDR2 is YFSETQ. The ends lost 4 bases at V and 3 bases at J; junction bases unmatched: 4. CDR3 length: 13 residues. Source material: naive CD4+ T cells sorted from blood. Subset: CD45RA+ positively selected. The chain recombines TRBV5-1 with TRBJ2-7; 7 bases are a match to TRBD1. This sequence was found in a man aged 18 to 30 in good health. The CDR3 protein is CASSTGQNYEQYF. The CDR3 nucleotides read TGCGCCAGCAGCACGGGACAGAACTACGAGCAGTACTTC.